The 32 T cell receptor beta chains reported below all come from one sample, sequenced in a study of T and B cells in COVID-19 patients. Multiplex PCR with BIOMED2 TRB-A/B primer pools amplified TRB rearrangements. Using its own MiXCR run on the multiplex PCR reads, TCRdb lists one record per CDR3 protein. Of tens of thousands of distinct CDR3 sequences in the sample, roughly 29% were seen once. Blood genomic DNA input for TRB amplification was about 240-550 ng. Sample: blood. These receptors came from a human donor who had recovered from COVID-19.

This clonotype has a handful of counts. This chain joins TRBV30 and TRBJ1-5; D gene ambiguous. This CDR3 spans 13 amino acids. The V end lost 2 bases, the J end lost 0 bases, and 5 bases lay between the germline ends. Germline lookup yields CDR1 GTSNPN and CDR2 SVGIG (reference sequence). The CDR3 DNA is TGTGCCTGGAGTAAAAATAGCAATCAGCCCCAGCATTTT. Translated, it gives CAWSKNSNQPQHF.

This clonotype is deemed medium-sized. This chain uses TRBV5-6 with TRBJ2-7; D unclear. Between the trimmed V and J ends, which lost 0 bases and 11 bases, there was a span of 12 bases. The germline V gene encodes CDR1 SGHDT and CDR2 YYEEEE. This CDR3 is 12 amino acids long. The CDR3 DNA reads as TGTGCCAGCAGCTTGGAACGGGTAACGGAGTACTTC. Its protein product is CASSLERVTEYF. Full variable domain (outside the CDR3, taken from reference TRBV5-6 and TRBJ2-7): DAGVTQSPTHLIKTRGQQVTLRCSPKSGHDTVSWYQQALGQGPQFIFQYYEEEERQRGNFPDRFSGHQFPNYSSELNVNALLLGDSALYLCASSLERVTEYFGPGTRLTVT.

The CDR3 spells CASSEVGQAKADTQYF. The CDR3 DNA reads TGTGCCAGCAGTGAAGTGGGTCAGGCCAAAGCAGATACGCAGTATTTT. V and J are TRBV6-1 and TRBJ2-3; no firm D call. V dropped 1 base and J dropped 4 bases, with 15 bases sitting between them. There are 16 residues in the CDR3. Germline V gives CDR1 MNHNS, CDR2 SASEGT.

The chain is built from TRBV6-5 and TRBJ1-2; a weak D match, TRBD1 (5 bases). Trimming took 2 bases from V and 5 from J, leaving 9 bases between them. The CDR3 contains 13 residues. Germline CDR1 reads MNHEY; CDR2 reads SVGAGI. The CDR3 DNA reads as TGTGCCAGCAGTTACGGGGGGGTTTATGGCTACACCTTC. Translated, it gives CASSYGGVYGYTF.

Relative to its sample, this clonotype is medium-sized (0.01 to 0.1%). V and J are TRBV18 and TRBJ2-2; D remains unclear. The V end lost 5 bases, the J end lost 5 bases, and 9 bases lay between the germline ends. Per germline, CDR1 KGHSH and CDR2 LQKENI. The CDR3 covers 13 residues. Written as DNA, the CDR3 is TGTGCCAGCTCAACTGGCAGAACCGGGGAGCTGTTTTTT. It yields the protein CASSTGRTGELFF.

In this sample, this clonotype turned up a few times. One end of the junction varies from germline; a read error may be responsible. The chain links TRBV6-5 to TRBJ1-6, with 8 positions matching TRBD1. There are 17 residues in the CDR3. Germline lookup yields CDR1 MNHEY and CDR2 SVGAGI. The CDR3 loop reads CAISVGQGAHYNSPLHF. DNA for the CDR3: TGTGCCATCAGTGTCGGACAGGGTGCTCATTATAATTCACCCCTCCACTTT.

The J gene is TRBJ2-1, the V gene TRBV6-6; a possible D gene is TRBD1 (5 bases). The germline V and J ends were trimmed by 7 bases and 1 base, with 14 bases remaining between them. The CDR3 runs 15 residues. The germline CDR1 and CDR2 sequences are MNHNY and SVGAGI (reference sequence). The CDR3 DNA follows: TGTGCCAGCACCCCGCAGGGCGGATCCTACAATGAGCAGTTCTTC. It specifies CASTPQGGSYNEQFF.

This clonotype occurred many times. The V gene is TRBV6-4, the J gene TRBJ2-3, with a possible D match to TRBD1 (6 bases). Per germline, CDR1 MRHNA and CDR2 SNTAGT. V shed 0 bases and J shed 8 bases, with 6 bases lying between them. CDR3 length equals 12 residues. CDR3 sequence: CASSDSGATQYF. CDR3 DNA sequence: TGTGCCAGCAGTGACTCGGGGGCTACGCAGTATTTT.

This clonotype was seen once. A much more abundant neighbour one base away suggests this may be a read error. J is TRBJ1-6 and V is TRBV5-5; D ambiguous. Germline CDR1 and CDR2: SGHKS and YYEKEE (reference sequence). The CDR3 runs 13 residues. The CDR3 region has the DNA TGTGCCAGCAGCTTGGGCGGTAATTCACCCCCCCACTTT. This codes for CASSLGGNSPPHF.

The chain links TRBV30 to TRBJ2-5, with 8 positions matching TRBD2. The CDR3 length is 14 residues. Trimming took 5 bases from V and 4 from J; bases not matched to a gene: 9. From germline, CDR1 is GTSNPN and CDR2 SVGIG (reference sequence). CDR3 protein: CAWGGGLVGETQYF. CDR3 DNA sequence: TGTGCCTGGGGGGGGGGACTAGTTGGAGAGACCCAGTACTTC.

In its sample, this clonotype is medium-sized (0.01 to 0.1%). The rearrangement links TRBV6-5 to TRBJ2-7, with 9 positions matching TRBD1. The V segment lost 5 bases and the J segment 3 bases; nucleotides outside the gene matches: 5. The V gene's germline CDR1 is MNHEY and CDR2 SVGAGI. The CDR3 extends over 14 amino acids. DNA of the CDR3: TGTGCCAGCAGTCAATGGGACAGGGTCTACGAGCAGTACTTC. Translation: CASSQWDRVYEQYF.

This clonotype has a count of ten or more. V gene TRBV6-1 combines with J gene TRBJ2-3, with 11 bases aligning to TRBD2. CDR1 and CDR2 from the germline V gene are MNHNS and SASEGT. With 3 bases clipped from V and 9 bases from J, the junction kept 5 bases outside the gene matches. The CDR3 is made up of 14 amino acids. The CDR3 loop reads CASSESSGGGTQYF. As DNA, the CDR3 is TGTGCCAGCAGTGAGAGTAGCGGGGGGGGCACGCAGTATTTT.

V is TRBV5-1 and J is TRBJ2-5, with a possible D match to TRBD1 (5 bases). The CDR3 loop spans 15 amino acids. Germline values: CDR1 SGHRS, CDR2 YFSETQ. V lost 1 base, J lost 2 bases, and 12 bases lay in between. The CDR3 DNA follows: TGCGCCAGCAGCTTGTACAGGAAAACACAAGAGACCCAGTACTTC. Translated, it gives CASSLYRKTQETQYF.

This sequence joins TRBV7-2 and TRBJ1-1; D may be TRBD1 (5 bases). There are 14 residues in the CDR3. The germline V gene has CDR1 SGHTA and CDR2 FQGNSA. The V end was cut by 7 bases, the J end by 7 bases, with 19 bases between. The CDR3 DNA reads TGTGCCAGCAAGGAGGCAAGGGGTTGGGGTGAAGCTTTCTTT. Its translation: CASKEARGWGEAFF.

The sample holds many counts of this clonotype. This chain connects TRBV19 to TRBJ2-7, with D perhaps assigned TRBD1 or TRBD2 (6 bases each). The V end lost 4 bases, the J end lost 6 bases, and 13 bases lay between the germline ends. CDR1 and CDR2 (germline): LNHDA, SQIVND (reference sequence). The CDR3 runs 13 residues. The CDR3 DNA sequence: TGTGCCAGTAGTACTCTAGGGGGGCGCGAGCAGTACTTC. Its translation is CASSTLGGREQYF.

The J gene is TRBJ2-2, the V gene TRBV29-1; D unresolved. The CDR3 has 10 amino acids. Between the trimmed V and J ends, which lost 1 base and 6 bases, there was a span of 0 bases. Germline V lookup: CDR1 SQVTM, CDR2 ANQGSEA. CDR3 sequence: CSVEAGELFF. DNA for the CDR3: TGCAGCGTTGAAGCCGGGGAGCTGTTTTTT.

This clonotype was counted a few times. CDR3 coding DNA: TGTGCCAGCAGCTTGGGGGGACTAGCGGGGTACAATGAGCAGTTCTTC. This encodes CASSLGGLAGYNEQFF. The chain links TRBV5-4 to TRBJ2-1; 13 bases line up with TRBD2. CDR1 is SGHNT and CDR2 is YYREEE in the germline V gene (reference sequence). The CDR3 sequence is 16 residues long. The ends lost 0 bases at V and 4 bases at J; junction bases unmatched: 1.

This clonotype is categorized as medium-sized (0.01 to 0.1%). This chain joins TRBV11-3 and TRBJ2-1; possible D gene TRBD2, 6 bases. The V gene's germline CDR1 is SGHNT and CDR2 YENEEA. The CDR3 runs 17 residues. Between the trimmed V and J ends, which lost 0 bases and 0 bases, there was a span of 12 bases. CDR3 protein: CASSLDRGAGSYNEQFF. In DNA, the CDR3 is TGTGCCAGCAGCTTAGATCGGGGAGCGGGCTCCTACAATGAGCAGTTCTTC.

This sequence joins TRBV29-1 and TRBJ2-1; D not resolved. Trimming cost V 1 base and J 0 bases, with 4 bases left between them. CDR1 is SQVTM, CDR2 ANQGSEA, per germline. The CDR3 consists of 13 residues. The CDR3 DNA follows: TGCAGCGTTGAAGGCAGCTCCTACAATGAGCAGTTCTTC. Amino acids: CSVEGSSYNEQFF.

V and J are TRBV12-3 or TRBV12-4 and TRBJ1-1, with D uncertain. The CDR3 sequence is 11 residues long. The CDR3 sequence: CASGLVEEAFF. In nucleotides, the CDR3 is TGTGCTAGTGGTTTGGTAGAGGAAGCTTTCTTT.

This clonotype was recorded a few times. V and J are TRBV5-6 and TRBJ2-3, with 11 bases identical to TRBD1. The CDR3 contains 18 residues. The germline V gene encodes CDR1 SGHDT and CDR2 YYEEEE. Trimming at V came to 0 bases and at J to 1 base, leaving 7 bases not matched to a gene. The chain's CDR3 is CASSLAKRTGGRTDTQYF. The CDR3 nucleotides read TGTGCCAGCAGCTTGGCTAAAAGGACAGGGGGCCGCACAGATACGCAGTATTTT.

The chain links TRBV5-4 to TRBJ1-4, with D possibly being TRBD1 (6 bases). Germline CDR1 SGHNT, CDR2 YYREEE (reference sequence). The CDR3 contains 15 residues. V was pared by 5 bases and J by 2 bases, with 13 bases between. The CDR3 sequence: CASSTRTDTNEKLFF. DNA for the CDR3: TGTGCCAGCAGTACCCGGACAGACACTAATGAAAAACTGTTTTTT.

This clonotype is medium-sized. The genes are TRBV5-6 and TRBJ2-3, with unresolved D. CDR3 size: 13 residues. The germline V gene has CDR1 SGHDT and CDR2 YYEEEE. Trimming took 1 base from V and 8 from J, leaving 11 bases between them. CDR3 amino acids: CASSLSRRATQYF. Here the CDR3 DNA reads TGTGCCAGCAGCTTGAGTAGAAGGGCTACGCAGTATTTT.

Relative to its sample, this clonotype is medium-sized. The rearrangement joins TRBV29-1 to TRBJ2-7; 12 positions agree with TRBD1. Looked up from germline, CDR1 is SQVTM and CDR2 is ANQGSEA. This CDR3 is built from 16 residues. V lost 4 bases to trimming and J lost 1 base; unmatched junction nucleotides: 8. The CDR3 bases are TGCAGCGTTGCCGGGACAGGGGGCGGTATATCCTACGAGCAGTACTTC. It yields the protein CSVAGTGGGISYEQYF.

This clonotype was observed a handful of times. This chain connects TRBV5-6 to TRBJ2-5; 11 nucleotides line up with TRBD2. V shed 0 bases and J 3 bases; nucleotides not matched to a gene: 4. Per the germline V gene, CDR1 is SGHDT and CDR2 is YYEEEE. The CDR3 has 16 amino acids. The CDR3 spells CASSLGLGLAEETQYF. The CDR3 region has the DNA TGTGCCAGCAGCTTGGGCCTGGGACTAGCGGAAGAGACCCAGTACTTC.

The table lists this clonotype with a few counts. The genes are TRBV27 and TRBJ2-5, with D hard to call. Trimming left V 0 bases short and J 0 bases short, with 2 bases between. Germline CDR1 and CDR2: MNHEY and SMNVEV (reference sequence). This CDR3 is 13 amino acids long. CDR3 amino acids: CASSLSYQETQYF. Here the CDR3 DNA reads TGTGCCAGCAGTTTATCGTACCAAGAGACCCAGTACTTC.

This clonotype was detected only a few times. The chain uses TRBV18 and TRBJ2-3; TRBD2 matches 11 bases. This CDR3 contains 17 residues. Losses at the gene ends were 3 bases for V and 0 bases for J; bases not matched to a gene: 5. Germline CDR1 reads KGHSH; CDR2 reads LQKENI. CDR3 amino acids: CASSPLAGGTSTDTQYF. Here the CDR3 DNA reads TGTGCCAGCTCACCCCTAGCGGGGGGTACTAGCACAGATACGCAGTATTTT.

By its share, this clonotype is medium-sized. The V gene is TRBV29-1, the J gene TRBJ2-5; D is perhaps TRBD2 (7 bases). Trimming pared 4 bases from V and 0 bases from J, leaving 15 bases between. This CDR3 comprises 15 residues. Germline V gives CDR1 SQVTM, CDR2 ANQGSEA. CDR3 sequence (DNA): TGCAGCGTTGCTTCAGTCGGGGGGCACCAAGAGACCCAGTACTTC. As protein: CSVASVGGHQETQYF.

This clonotype was seen at least ten times. The V call is TRBV19, the J call TRBJ1-5; 7 bases fit TRBD1. J was trimmed by 4 bases and V by 3 bases; bases with no gene match: 12. This CDR3 spans 17 amino acids. Germline V gives CDR1 LNHDA, CDR2 SQIVND (reference sequence). CDR3 DNA sequence: TGTGCCAGTAGTATTAGGGACAGCCGTACTTCTAATCAGCCCCAGCATTTT. Translating it yields CASSIRDSRTSNQPQHF. The variable domain in full, with the rest retrieved from reference TRBV19 and TRBJ1-5, is DGGITQSPKYLFRKEGQNVTLSCEQNLNHDAMYWYRQDPGQGLRLIYYSQIVNDFQKGDIAEGYSVSREKKESFPLTVTSAQKNPTAFYLCASSIRDSRTSNQPQHFGDGTRLSIL.

J is TRBJ1-1 and V is TRBV4-2, with TRBD1 matching over 7 bases. Germline CDR1 and CDR2: LGHNA and YNFKEQ. The CDR3 loop spans 15 amino acids. The J segment lost 7 bases and the V segment lost 0 bases, leaving 8 bases of the junction unmatched. As DNA, the CDR3 is TGTGCCAGCAGCCAAGAGGAGCGAAGGGGGCTTGAAGCTTTCTTT. Protein: CASSQEERRGLEAFF.

This clonotype has a handful of counts. The J gene is TRBJ2-2, the V gene TRBV24-1, with 8 bases that match TRBD1. Germline V lookup: CDR1 KGHDR, CDR2 SFDVKD. V dropped 3 bases and J dropped 4; count of bases not matched to a gene: 6. The CDR3 runs to 16 residues. CDR3 DNA sequence: TGTGCCACCAGTGATCCCGGGACAGGTAGCACCGGGGAGCTGTTTTTT. This codes for CATSDPGTGSTGELFF.

The chain recombines TRBV12-3 or TRBV12-4 with TRBJ2-2; possible D gene TRBD1, 6 bases. The CDR3 is 13 amino acids. Trimming shortened V by 6 bases and J by 6 bases, and 11 bases separated the two germline ends. This chain's CDR3 is CASRYRVAGELFF. CDR3 DNA: TGTGCCAGCAGATACAGGGTGGCCGGGGAGCTGTTTTTT.